This T cell receptor (beta chain) came from a study of T cell responses to AZD1222 COVID-19 vaccine (dated by TCRdb to the early 2020s). Study-wide context: AZD1222 recipients with second doses at about 4 weeks or about 12 weeks were pooled, because spike-specific TCR depth and breadth did not differ between schedules. A total of roughly 240 trial participants underwent TCR sequencing, of whom some 210 received two doses of AZD1222 and about 25 received two doses of the MenACWY control vaccine. Enrollment into the trials was organized by age into subgroups of 18-55, 56-69 and 70-plus years, and those subgroups contained roughly 150, 30 and 60 TCR-sequenced participants, respectively.

This clone showed up just a few times. Its recognized antigen is unknown. Base qualities are not at hand, and no much larger clone is one base apart. Here is what the overall study found, with its caveats: Participants were mostly white British, with more females than males. The authors suggested clonal diversity may have been underestimated. Conclusions about previously exposed vaccinees are limited because only six or seven AZD1222 recipients were SARS-CoV-2 seropositive at baseline. Epitopes outside the regions mutated in the B.1.351 and B.1.1.7 variants were reportedly recognized by nearly half of the unique spike-specific TCRs. Because no day 14 peak-response samples were available, repertoires were characterized only after the peak T cell response. In the small 56-69-year group, the increase in depth fell short of significance, most likely because of low power. The vaccine-associated CD4 TCRs covered the entire spike protein, and the dominant responses fell in regions 160-218 and 743-854. Spike-specific TCR breadth and depth rose significantly after two AZD1222 doses compared with day 0 and with MenACWY recipients.

Measured from the cysteine to the phenylalanine, the CDR3 is 15 residues long. CDR3 DNA is the only sequence kept; it has 45 bases, read in frame from the first base. V loses 6 bases of germline sequence and J loses 3 bases, and the interval between the two ends is 14 bases. Reading the germline V gene gives CDR1 ENHRY and CDR2 SYGVKD. This specimen's time point label, interpreted: baseline before first vaccination. The vaccinee samples were drawn from two UK trials, COV001 and COV002, one of which was a single-blind randomized controlled phase 2/3 trial testing AZD1222 (ChAdOx1 nCoV-19) in healthy adults. For TCRbeta chain sequencing, PBMC samples from trial participants were taken at day 0 and at day 28 after the second dose. The CDR3 regions of human TCRbeta chains were analyzed by immunosequencing. Per the original workflow: Repertoire TCRs were checked for matches against a reference library of SARS-CoV-2-specific TCRs that had been generated using the MIRA antigen-specificity platform. Breadth meant the fraction of unique TCRs that were SARS-CoV-2-associated, whereas depth meant the fraction of total T cells that were SARS-CoV-2-associated. Using the MIRA data, each spike-specific TCR was mapped to the spike region that the TCR reacts to and placed in a CD4 or CD8 class. Log10-transformed breadth and depth values were compared by one-way ANOVA with Sidak's multiple comparisons tests. The source is immuneACCESS, and TCRdb retained only in-frame sequences with V and J called. Part of the clones is not carried over; for the studies checked, unresolved V genes explain less than half of this, and the remainder is unexplained. V and J calls and clone size are as listed in that table; D and trimming were resolved from the DNA. For this sample the table gives around 69,000 clones, of which 84% were detected only once. The top ten clonotypes cover roughly 6.6% of the sample.

The source material was peripheral blood, sampled on day 0 of AZD1222 vaccination. The chain joins TRBV10-3 to TRBJ2-2; the D gene assignment is perhaps TRBD1 or TRBD2, with each matching 5 bases. This TCR was sampled from an adult in good health. The CDR3 has the sequence CAIRPGRGYTGELFF. At the DNA level, the sequence is TGTGCCATCAGGCCGGGGCGTGGGTACACCGGGGAGCTGTTTTTT.